The rows below give T cell receptor beta chains drawn from one sample of a study of blood T cell repertoires in COVID-19. The repertoire was sequenced with immunoSEQ multiplex PCR; TCRdb's copy has only in-frame clones and lacks some. The data show 130,000 to 150,000 clones, roughly four fifths seen once. Sequences were obtained from peripheral blood. These receptors all come from a human donor with acute or convalescent COVID-19. The donor label of this sample is uncertain. The conserved cysteine and the conserved F or W are not part of the CDR3 here.

CDR3 | J | V
AISETNPGGGIGELF | TRBJ2-2 | TRBV10-3
ASSLDRGSDGYT | TRBJ1-2 | TRBV7-2
ASSEAGGPSGEQF | TRBJ2-1 | TRBV2
ASSYRGSEAF | TRBJ1-1 | TRBV7-9
ASSPNGGNTEAF | TRBJ1-1 | TRBV18
ASSPGQGTAGNTIY | TRBJ1-3 | TRBV11-2
ASSLREGGQF | TRBJ2-1 | TRBV3-1/TRBV3-2
ASSLDPLEAGNTIY | TRBJ1-3 | TRBV11-1
ASSAGGWDTEAF | TRBJ1-1 | TRBV9
ASSLASDLNTEAF | TRBJ1-1 | TRBV7-9
ASSPTGVNEKLF | TRBJ1-4 | TRBV7-8
ASSARASAGELF | TRBJ2-2 | TRBV19
ASSSQGGLRTEAF | TRBJ1-1 | TRBV19
ASSALAVTYNEQF | TRBJ2-1 | TRBV7-9
ASSPGGNEQF | TRBJ2-1 | TRBV6-6
AISELQGIGYT | TRBJ1-2 | TRBV10-3
ASSIDRDILNKQF | TRBJ2-1 | TRBV19
ASSRPGGGQTEAF | TRBJ1-1 | TRBV19
ASSPRGRGINTEAF | TRBJ1-1 | TRBV5-1
AWSTGGWEQY | TRBJ2-7 | TRBV30
ASSEVEGVWSPLH | TRBJ1-6 | TRBV4-1
ASGLWRGNQPQH | TRBJ1-5 | TRBV12-5
ASSWTGEGQPQH | TRBJ1-5 | TRBV27
ASSQLGNEQF | TRBJ2-1 | TRBV3-1/TRBV3-2
SVEGAEGYT | TRBJ1-2 | TRBV29-1
ASSPGQGARNTEAF | TRBJ1-1 | TRBV10-1
ASSKGQQETQY | TRBJ2-5 | TRBV7-2
ASSRGQETQY | TRBJ2-5 | TRBV19
ASSLQATGGNEKLF | TRBJ1-4 | TRBV5-1
ASSKVGGSTEAF | TRBJ1-1 | TRBV7-2
AWSGQGGQQPQH | TRBJ1-5 | TRBV30
ATSRGRQNRVNQPQH | TRBJ1-5 | TRBV15
ATKPPGTSGGNEQF | TRBJ2-1 | TRBV10-2
ASSLEGTGLTGELF | TRBJ2-2 | TRBV5-8
ASSEGSIAKNIQY | TRBJ2-4 | TRBV6-1
ASSAQGGSYNSPLH | TRBJ1-6 | TRBV6-1
ASSHRTGGSNQPQH | TRBJ1-5 | TRBV5-1
ASSLGNSRSHTQY | TRBJ2-3 | TRBV7-6
ASSEGTNYNSPLH | TRBJ1-6 | TRBV10-2
ASSQISGSHNEQF | TRBJ2-1 | TRBV11-2
ASREGLAGGRNEQF | TRBJ2-1 | TRBV2